This T cell receptor (beta chain) was captured in a study of blood T cells in healthy people across ages. Study-level results: Expanded clonotype shifts may have been confounded, as the donors had an unknown CMV status.

Turning to this clonotype: What it recognizes is unknown.

V lost 4 bases and J 0 bases, leaving 7 bases between the germline ends. From germline, CDR1 is DFQATT and CDR2 SNEGSKA (reference sequence). The CDR3 runs 13 residues. It was with a sample-barcoded 5' primer and a J-beta primer mix that a second PCR of roughly 7 to 12 cycles was run. CDR3-containing paired-end reads numbered at least 2.5 million in each sample. TCRdb re-derived calls from the 5' RACE reads in MiXCR, one entry per CDR3 protein. The sample contains over 1,200,000 distinct CDR3 sequences, 55% to 75% of which appear only once. The V and J genes are TRBV20-1 and TRBJ1-5; D not resolved. Material: blood. The clonotype comes from a man aged 18-30 years in good health. The CDR3 DNA is TGCAGTGCTATGGGCTATAGCAATCAGCCCCAGCATTTT. It translates to CSAMGYSNQPQHF.